This T cell receptor (beta chain) was sequenced in a study of tissue T cells after allogeneic stem cell transplantation. A remark on this clone: As yet, its antigen is unknown. Mouse gene names and germline throughout.

TCRbeta CDR3 was sequenced at survey depth with template counts. Sequenced by immunoSEQ multiplex PCR; TCRdb stores in-frame clones only, minus some. The repertoire holds about 9,000 clones, about 44% seen once, with 7.4% in the top ten. Time point described: mouse harvest day 7 after allogeneic transplant. Mouse grafts combined 10^7 T-cell-depleted bone marrow cells with 10^6 splenic CD5+ T cells. B6 (H2b) cells into BALB/c (H2d) mice; tissues taken at day 7 or 14. Study-level points and caveats: Anatomically similar tissues had similar TCR repertoires within each patient. The study did not identify alloreactive or antigen-specific tissue TCRs, and some clones might be persisting host cells.

The origin of this receptor is a female BALB/c mouse given C57BL/6 T cells with graft-versus-host disease after an allogeneic hematopoietic cell transplant. Sequenced sample: gut tissue.

The CDR3: CASSLGQGTEVFF. CDR3 DNA, as far as it was read: TGTGCAAGCAGCCTGGGACAGGGGACAGAAGTCTTC. The chain combines TRBV16 with TRBJ1-1, with 10 positions matching TRBD1. The read comes to an end 1 residue before the CDR3 does, leaving the germline J gene to fill in the end. With V trimmed by 5 bases and J by 5 bases, 2 bases remained unmatched. The CDR3 covers 13 residues. CDR1 is SGHSA and CDR2 is FRNQAP in the germline V gene.